The 24 T cell receptor beta chains in this list originate from one sample, sequenced in a study of shared clonotypes between healthy human individuals. Clones were read by immunoSEQ multiplex PCR, and TCRdb kept only the in-frame ones, dropping some. The top ten hold 0.36% of the sample, which has around 2.5 million clones, 90% to 95% seen once. The sequenced sample consisted of naive CD4+ T cells from PBMCs. Regarding subset: CD45RA+ positively selected. The receptors derive from a man aged 18-30 years in good health. Some clones in this sample may be carry-over from other donors' samples.

The rearrangement joins TRBV5-4 to TRBJ2-7, with 8 bases aligning to TRBD1. The germline V gene encodes CDR1 SGHNT and CDR2 YYREEE (reference sequence). The CDR3 spans 15 residues. After removal of 4 bases from V and 2 bases from J, the junction contained 8 bases not matched to a gene. This CDR3 reads CASSPRQGSPYEQYF. The CDR3, as DNA: TGTGCCAGCAGCCCAAGACAGGGGAGTCCCTACGAGCAGTACTTC.

With respect to this clone: The sample holds other DNA sequences that translate to the same CDR3. This rearrangement joins TRBV28 to TRBJ2-7; D may correspond to TRBD1 or TRBD2 (5 bases each). This CDR3 is built from 15 residues. Germline-derived CDR1 and CDR2 are MDHEN and SYDVKM. Trimming left V 4 bases short and J 3 bases short, with 16 bases between. CDR3 DNA sequence: TGTGCCAGCAGTTCCACCGGGACGGAGAGCTACGAGCAGTACTTC. Its protein is CASSSTGTESYEQYF. The variable domain in full, completed from reference TRBV28 and TRBJ2-7, reads DVKVTQSSRYLVKRTGEKVFLECVQDMDHENMFWYRQDPGLGLRLIYFSYDVKMKEKGDIPEGYSVSREKKERFSLILESASTNQTSMYLCASSSTGTESYEQYFGPGTRLTVT.

The chain employs TRBV28 and TRBJ1-1; TRBD1 might be the D (6 bases). With 6 bases removed from V and 6 bases from J, the gap between germline ends came to 20 bases. CDR1 is MDHEN and CDR2 is SYDVKM in the germline V gene. This CDR3 has 15 residues. CDR3 nucleotide sequence: TGTGCCAGCAGCCTAGGGGCGGGGCGGGGGCCTGAAGCTTTCTTT. The encoded protein is CASSLGAGRGPEAFF.

The V gene is TRBV6-5, the J gene TRBJ1-5, with no clear D. The CDR3 spans 14 residues. Trimming removed 6 bases from V and 0 bases from J, with 9 bases in between. CDR1 and CDR2 (germline): MNHEY, SVGAGI. The CDR3 DNA is TGTGCCAGCAGCCGGACTTCTAGCAATCAGCCCCAGCATTTT. This codes for CASSRTSSNQPQHF.

This sequence joins TRBV12-5 and TRBJ2-3; 9 nucleotides agree with TRBD2. CDR1 is LGHNT and CDR2 is FRNRAP in the germline V gene. The CDR3 extends over 16 amino acids. With 5 bases clipped from V and 0 bases from J, the junction kept 6 bases outside the gene matches. CDR3 sequence reads: CASGKGLADSTDTQYF. The CDR3 DNA reads TGTGCTAGTGGTAAGGGACTAGCTGATAGCACAGATACGCAGTATTTT.

The chain carries TRBV7-2 and TRBJ2-3; 8 positions agree with TRBD2. The CDR3 has 15 amino acids. Trimming removed 6 bases from V and 2 bases from J; junction bases left unmatched: 7. Germline CDR1 is SGHTA and CDR2 is FQGNSA. The CDR3: CASRETSAHTDTQYF. Here the CDR3 DNA reads TGTGCCAGCAGAGAGACTAGCGCACACACAGATACGCAGTATTTT.

This chain uses TRBV9 with TRBJ2-3, with 8 bases fitting TRBD1. Germline V gives CDR1 SGDLS, CDR2 YYNGEE. This CDR3 contains 18 residues. V gave up 2 bases and J gave up 1 base; unmatched junction bases: 12. In nucleotides, the CDR3 is TGTGCCAGCAGCGTCGCGATACGGACAGGGTCTGGCACAGATACGCAGTATTTT. It yields the protein CASSVAIRTGSGTDTQYF.

V gene TRBV5-1 combines with J gene TRBJ2-7; 7 bases are a match to TRBD2. Per germline, CDR1 SGHRS and CDR2 YFSETQ. The CDR3 totals 13 residues. With V trimmed by 7 bases and J by 1 base, 5 bases remained unmatched. CDR3 sequence: CASGTAGSYEQYF. Written as DNA, the CDR3 is TGCGCCAGCGGCACAGCGGGATCCTACGAGCAGTACTTC.

The CDR3 bases are TGTGCCAGCTCACCCTACGCGACAGGGTCGTCGACAGATACGCAGTATTTT. Residues: CASSPYATGSSTDTQYF. The gene calls are TRBV18 and TRBJ2-3; 7 bases match TRBD1. The CDR3 covers 17 residues. CDR1 and CDR2 from the germline V gene are KGHSH and LQKENI. V shed 3 bases and J 3 bases; nucleotides not matched to a gene: 12.

This clone was seen once. The chain joins TRBV4-1 to TRBJ1-1; D uncertain. The CDR3 extends over 14 amino acids. Germline V gives CDR1 MGHRA, CDR2 YSYEKL. Trimming pared 4 bases from V and 7 bases from J, leaving 16 bases between. CDR3 in DNA: TGCGCCAGCAGCCCGTCCTCCAACCAGATTGAAGCTTTCTTT. Protein product: CASSPSSNQIEAFF.

This clone was found once. This sequence joins TRBV5-1 and TRBJ2-1; TRBD1 agrees at 9 bases. The CDR3 is 15 residues long. From germline, CDR1 is SGHRS and CDR2 YFSETQ. V trimming: 3 bases; J trimming: 6 bases; junction bases outside the gene matches: 7. CDR3 nucleotides: TGCGCCAGCAGCTCCGGGACAGGGAAGGGCAATGAGCAGTTCTTC. Amino acid sequence: CASSSGTGKGNEQFF.

The chain uses TRBV5-1 and TRBJ2-3; unclear D gene. There are 14 residues in the CDR3. The V end was cut by 4 bases, the J end by 5 bases, with 14 bases between. Per germline, CDR1 SGHRS and CDR2 YFSETQ. The DNA for the CDR3 is TGCGCCAGCAGCCCCGCCCGCTCGGGAGATACGCAGTATTTT. Encoded protein: CASSPARSGDTQYF. The whole variable domain, remainder taken from reference TRBV5-1 and TRBJ2-3, is KAGVTQTPRYLIKTRGQQVTLSCSPISGHRSVSWYQQTPGQGLQFLFEYFSETQRNKGNFPGRFSGRQFSNSRSEMNVSTLELGDSALYLCASSPARSGDTQYFGPGTRLTVL.

The V call is TRBV6-1, the J call TRBJ1-2; D possibly corresponds to TRBD1 (5 bases). The germline gives CDR1 MNHNS, CDR2 SASEGT. V was clipped by 0 bases and J by 7 bases, with 18 bases between them. There are 16 residues in the CDR3. The CDR3 protein is CASSEAGAGLVRGYTF. CDR3 DNA sequence: TGTGCCAGCAGTGAAGCCGGGGCAGGGTTAGTGCGTGGCTACACCTTC.

The V call is TRBV19, the J call TRBJ2-1, with 13 bases lining up with TRBD2. The J segment lost 5 bases and the V segment lost 1 base, leaving 14 bases of the junction unmatched. Germline V gene lookup returns CDR1 LNHDA and CDR2 SQIVND (reference sequence). This CDR3 is 20 amino acids long. The CDR3 region is CASSIGRWTSGRAVNNEQFF. The CDR3 DNA reads TGTGCCAGTAGTATAGGACGATGGACTAGCGGGAGAGCGGTAAACAATGAGCAGTTCTTC.

The gene calls are TRBV9 and TRBJ1-6, with D perhaps TRBD1 (5 bases). V lost 4 bases and J lost 5, with 10 bases in between. Germline V gene sequence: CDR1 SGDLS, CDR2 YYNGEE. The CDR3 sequence is 14 residues long. CDR3 amino acids: CASSLWGDNSPLHF. DNA for the CDR3: TGTGCCAGCAGCTTATGGGGGGATAATTCACCCCTCCACTTT.

Comment on this clone: This same CDR3 is encoded by further DNA sequences in the sample. This rearrangement joins TRBV7-9 to TRBJ1-2; D might be TRBD1 (5 bases). In germline, CDR1 is SEHNR, CDR2 FQNEAQ (reference sequence). This CDR3 contains 13 residues. The V and J ends lost 1 base and 7 bases respectively, with 10 bases between them. CDR3 nucleotides: TGTGCCAGCAGCTTAGGGGGCCAGGGTGGCTACACCTTC. Its protein product is CASSLGGQGGYTF. The full variable domain, its missing parts supplied by reference TRBV7-9 and TRBJ1-2, is DTGVSQNPRHKITKRGQNVTFRCDPISEHNRLYWYRQTLGQGPEFLTYFQNEAQLEKSRLLSDRFSAERPKGSFSTLEIQRTEQGDSAMYLCASSLGGQGGYTFGSGTRLTVV.

The rearrangement links TRBV11-2 to TRBJ2-1, with 10 bases fitting TRBD2. The CDR3 contains 16 residues. The germline V gene encodes CDR1 SGHAT and CDR2 FQNNGV. J gave up 10 bases and V 1 base, and 10 bases lay outside the gene matches. The CDR3 sequence is CASSLGTSGSRWEQFF. The CDR3 coding sequence is TGTGCCAGCAGCTTAGGGACTAGCGGTAGCCGGTGGGAGCAGTTCTTC.

The gene calls are TRBV5-5 and TRBJ2-7; TRBD2 matches at 7 bases. The J segment lost 6 bases and the V segment lost 0 bases, leaving 9 bases of the junction unmatched. Germline loops: CDR1 SGHKS, CDR2 YYEKEE (reference sequence). This CDR3 is built from 15 residues. The DNA for the CDR3 is TGTGCCAGCAGCTTGGCCGGGGGGTTACCTCTCGAGCAGTACTTC. Translating gives CASSLAGGLPLEQYF.

The CDR3 region has the DNA TGTGCCACTCGCGGAAGCACTGAAGCTTTCTTT. Its translation: CATRGSTEAFF. V and J are TRBV28 and TRBJ1-1; unclear D gene. The CDR3 totals 11 residues. The germline CDR1 and CDR2 sequences are MDHEN and SYDVKM. V lost 10 bases to trimming and J lost 4 bases, with 10 bases between them.

CDR3 sequence: CASSLDGTGRYSTDTQYF. The CDR3 nucleotides are TGCGCCAGCAGCTTGGACGGGACCGGGAGATACAGCACAGATACGCAGTATTTT. The V gene is TRBV5-1, the J gene TRBJ2-3; D is possibly TRBD2 (6 bases). This CDR3 spans 18 amino acids. Trimming took 0 bases from V and 0 from J, leaving 17 bases between them. Germline V CDR1 and CDR2: SGHRS, YFSETQ. The whole variable domain, filled in from reference TRBV5-1 and TRBJ2-3, reads KAGVTQTPRYLIKTRGQQVTLSCSPISGHRSVSWYQQTPGQGLQFLFEYFSETQRNKGNFPGRFSGRQFSNSRSEMNVSTLELGDSALYLCASSLDGTGRYSTDTQYFGPGTRLTVL.

Concerning this clone itself: This same CDR3 is encoded by further DNA sequences in the sample. The rearrangement uses TRBV29-1 and TRBJ1-5, with unresolved D. This CDR3 is built from 12 residues. The V gene lost 6 bases and the J gene lost 5 bases, with 11 bases spanning the gap. From germline, CDR1 is SQVTM and CDR2 ANQGSEA. The CDR3, as DNA: TGCAGCGTCGGCGACATTGATCAGCCCCAGCATTTT. Translation gives CSVGDIDQPQHF.

V and J are TRBV15 and TRBJ2-3; 10 bases fit TRBD2. J lost 1 base, V lost 3 bases, and 13 bases had no gene match. The CDR3 runs 19 residues. CDR1 is LNHNV, CDR2 YYDKDF, per germline (reference sequence). The CDR3 region has the DNA TGTGCCACCAGCAGGGACACCCCCGGGACTAGCGAGGGCACAGATACGCAGTATTTT. Its protein product is CATSRDTPGTSEGTDTQYF.

CDR3 DNA: TGTGCCAGCTCACCACCGCAGGGCAGTAGCACAGATACGCAGTATTTT. As protein: CASSPPQGSSTDTQYF. The chain links TRBV18 to TRBJ2-3; possibly TRBD1 for D (5 bases). CDR1 is KGHSH, CDR2 LQKENI, per germline. CDR3 length: 16 amino acids. V gave up 0 bases and J gave up 0 bases, with 10 bases separating them.

This rearrangement joins TRBV29-1 to TRBJ2-1; D is perhaps TRBD2 (6 bases). CDR3 length equals 11 residues. The germline V gene has CDR1 SQVTM and CDR2 ANQGSEA. The CDR3 bases are TGCAGAGGGGACTCGCGGAATGAGCAGTTCTTC. Translating gives CRGDSRNEQFF.